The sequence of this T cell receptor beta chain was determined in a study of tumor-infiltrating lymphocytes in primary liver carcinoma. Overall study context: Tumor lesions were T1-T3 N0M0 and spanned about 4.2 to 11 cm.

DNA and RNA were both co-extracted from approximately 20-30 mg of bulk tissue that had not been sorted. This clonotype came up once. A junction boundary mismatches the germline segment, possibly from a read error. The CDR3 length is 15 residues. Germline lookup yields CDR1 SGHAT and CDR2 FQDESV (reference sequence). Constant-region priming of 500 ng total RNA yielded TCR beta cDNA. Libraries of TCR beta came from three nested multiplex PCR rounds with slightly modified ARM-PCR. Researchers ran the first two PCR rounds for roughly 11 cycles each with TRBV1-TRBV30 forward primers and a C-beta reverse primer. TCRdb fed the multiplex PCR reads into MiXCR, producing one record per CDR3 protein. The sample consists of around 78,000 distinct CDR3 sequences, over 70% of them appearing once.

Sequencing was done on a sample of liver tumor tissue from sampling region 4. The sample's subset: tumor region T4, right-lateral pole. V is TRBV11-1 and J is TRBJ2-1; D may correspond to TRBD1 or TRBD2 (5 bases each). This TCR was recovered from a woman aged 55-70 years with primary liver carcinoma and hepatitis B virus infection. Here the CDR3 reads CASSLAMGVHNELFF. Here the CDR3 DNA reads TGTGCTAGCAGCTTAGCCATGGGGGTGCACAATGAGCTGTTCTTC.